This TCR beta chain was found in a study of blood T cell repertoires in COVID-19. Across the whole study: The United States, Italy and Spain provided the acute and convalescent COVID-19 samples. T cells, B-cell-depleted T cells, or PBMCs provided the cDNA or gDNA that served as material.

The junction had 11 bases not matched to a gene; V was cut back by 4 bases and J by 5 bases. Per germline, CDR1 SGHRS and CDR2 YFSETQ. The CDR3 length is 16 residues. Per the original methods: Amplification from reference gene primers served as the basis for estimated nucleated cell counts. Method: immunoSEQ multiplex PCR; TCRdb's copy keeps in-frame clones and lacks some. That table furnishes V, J and clone size, whereas the DNA furnished D and trimming. The sample comprises around 140,000 clones, more than 75% of which are singletons, and roughly 2.2% rests with the top ten. Specimen: peripheral blood. The TCR comes from a man aged 65-85 years with active COVID-19. The J gene is TRBJ1-4, the V gene TRBV5-1; 7 bases align to TRBD1. CDR3 DNA sequence: TGCGCCAGCAGCCCAGGAAGAACAGGGGAGAATGAAAAACTGTTTTTT. Amino acid sequence: CASSPGRTGENEKLFF.